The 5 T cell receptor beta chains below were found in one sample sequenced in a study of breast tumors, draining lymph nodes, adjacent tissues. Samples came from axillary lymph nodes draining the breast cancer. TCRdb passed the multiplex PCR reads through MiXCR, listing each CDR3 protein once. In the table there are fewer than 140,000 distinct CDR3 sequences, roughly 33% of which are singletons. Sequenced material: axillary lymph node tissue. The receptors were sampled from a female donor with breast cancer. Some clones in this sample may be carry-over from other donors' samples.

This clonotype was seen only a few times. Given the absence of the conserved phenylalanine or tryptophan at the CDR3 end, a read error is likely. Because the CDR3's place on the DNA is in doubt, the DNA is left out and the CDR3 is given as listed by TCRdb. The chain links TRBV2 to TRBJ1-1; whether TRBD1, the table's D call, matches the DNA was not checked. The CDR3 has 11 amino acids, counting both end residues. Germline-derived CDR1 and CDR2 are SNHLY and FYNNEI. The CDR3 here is CASSEWQAPLY.

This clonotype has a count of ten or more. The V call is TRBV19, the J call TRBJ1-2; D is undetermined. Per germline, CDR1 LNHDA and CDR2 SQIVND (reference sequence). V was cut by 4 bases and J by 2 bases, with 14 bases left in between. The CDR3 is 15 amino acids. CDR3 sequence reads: CASSSTPLGNYGYTF. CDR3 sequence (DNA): TGTGCCAGTAGTAGTACCCCCCTCGGCAACTATGGCTACACCTTC.

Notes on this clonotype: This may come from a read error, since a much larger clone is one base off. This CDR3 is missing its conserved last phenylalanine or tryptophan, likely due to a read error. The CDR3 reads CASSPPDRGKQETQYP. For the CDR3, the DNA is TGTGCCAGTAGTCCGCCGGACAGGGGTAAACAAGAGACCCAGTACCCC. V and J are TRBV19 and TRBJ2-5; 9 nucleotides align to TRBD1. From germline, CDR1 is LNHDA and CDR2 SQIVND (reference sequence). The CDR3 loop spans 16 amino acids. J was trimmed by 2 bases and V by 5 bases; bases with no gene match: 9.

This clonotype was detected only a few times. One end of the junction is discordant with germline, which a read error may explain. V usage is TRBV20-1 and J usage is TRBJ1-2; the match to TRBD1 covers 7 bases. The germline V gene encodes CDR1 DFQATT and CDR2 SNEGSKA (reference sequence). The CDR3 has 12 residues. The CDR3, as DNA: TGCAGTGCTAGCGTTCAGGGGGGAGGCTCCACCTTC. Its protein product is CSASVQGGGSTF.

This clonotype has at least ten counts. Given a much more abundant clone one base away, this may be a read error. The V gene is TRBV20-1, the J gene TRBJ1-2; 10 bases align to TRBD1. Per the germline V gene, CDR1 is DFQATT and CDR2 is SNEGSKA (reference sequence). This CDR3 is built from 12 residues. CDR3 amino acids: CSARDRGGGSTF. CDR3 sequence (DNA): TGCAGTGCGAGGGACAGGGGAGGAGGCTCCACCTTC.